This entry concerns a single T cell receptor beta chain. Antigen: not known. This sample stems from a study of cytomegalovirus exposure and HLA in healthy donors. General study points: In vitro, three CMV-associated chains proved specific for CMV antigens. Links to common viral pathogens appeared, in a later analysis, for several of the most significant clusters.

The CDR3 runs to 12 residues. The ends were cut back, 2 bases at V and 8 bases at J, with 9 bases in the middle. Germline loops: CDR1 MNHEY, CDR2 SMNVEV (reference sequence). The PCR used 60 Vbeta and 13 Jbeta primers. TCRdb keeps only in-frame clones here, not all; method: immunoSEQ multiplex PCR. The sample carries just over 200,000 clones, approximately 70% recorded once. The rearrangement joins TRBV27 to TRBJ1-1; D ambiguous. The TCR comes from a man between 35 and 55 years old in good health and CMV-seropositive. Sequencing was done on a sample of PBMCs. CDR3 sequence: CASSLQGREAFF. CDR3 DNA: TGTGCCAGCAGTTTACAAGGGAGAGAAGCTTTCTTT.